One and the same sample provided the 13 T cell receptor beta chains below, sequenced in a study of cytomegalovirus exposure and HLA in healthy donors. The primer mix had 60 Vbeta and 13 Jbeta primers. The data were produced by immunoSEQ multiplex PCR, yet TCRdb's version contains in-frame clones alone and is incomplete. The sample includes about 160,000 clones, around 79% of them seen just once. The specimen sequenced was PBMCs. Receptors were obtained from a human donor in good health.

This rearrangement joins TRBV15 to TRBJ1-2, with TRBD1 matching over 10 bases. The V gene end was trimmed by 0 bases and the J gene end by 7 bases; junction bases not matched to a gene: 5. This CDR3 has 15 amino acids. In germline, CDR1 is LNHNV, CDR2 YYDKDF (reference sequence). The CDR3 is CATSRDMGDRGGYTF. The CDR3 bases are TGTGCCACCAGCAGAGATATGGGGGACAGGGGTGGCTACACCTTC.

This clone was observed a few times. This rearrangement joins TRBV5-1 to TRBJ1-2; 7 bases fit TRBD1. The V and J ends lost 3 bases and 0 bases, in that order; junction bases with no gene match: 11. The CDR3 is made up of 17 amino acids. Germline CDR1 SGHRS, CDR2 YFSETQ. Written as DNA, the CDR3 is TGCGCCAGCAGCTCTCTATCAGGGGGATCCTCTAACTATGGCTACACCTTC. Its protein product is CASSSLSGGSSNYGYTF. The whole variable domain, remainder taken from reference TRBV5-1 and TRBJ1-2, is KAGVTQTPRYLIKTRGQQVTLSCSPISGHRSVSWYQQTPGQGLQFLFEYFSETQRNKGNFPGRFSGRQFSNSRSEMNVSTLELGDSALYLCASSSLSGGSSNYGYTFGSGTRLTVV.

This chain uses TRBV12-5 with TRBJ2-7; TRBD1 matches 12 bases. The CDR3 runs 16 residues. With 2 bases clipped from V and 2 bases from J, the junction kept 4 bases outside the gene matches. CDR1 and CDR2 from the germline V gene are LGHNT and FRNRAP. The CDR3 is CASGLTGQGATYEQYF. In nucleotides, the CDR3 is TGTGCTAGTGGTTTGACGGGACAGGGGGCAACCTACGAGCAGTACTTC.

This chain joins TRBV19 and TRBJ2-1; TRBD2 is a possible D gene (5 bases). Germline V lookup: CDR1 LNHDA, CDR2 SQIVND (reference sequence). The CDR3 length is 16 residues. V lost 3 bases to trimming and J lost 0 bases, with 12 bases between them. CDR3 sequence (DNA): TGTGCCAGTAGTATCCAAAGAACTAGCTCCTACAATGAGCAGTTCTTC. It translates to CASSIQRTSSYNEQFF.

The genes are TRBV19 and TRBJ1-5; 9 bases fit TRBD1. Germline V gives CDR1 LNHDA, CDR2 SQIVND (reference sequence). CDR3 size: 15 residues. Unmatched junction bases numbered 8, after V lost 5 bases and J lost 6 bases. In DNA, the CDR3 is TGTGCCAGTAGTCCTCCGACAGGGGGGCGTCAGCCCCAGCATTTT. It encodes CASSPPTGGRQPQHF. Full variable domain (rest looked up from reference TRBV19 and TRBJ1-5): DGGITQSPKYLFRKEGQNVTLSCEQNLNHDAMYWYRQDPGQGLRLIYYSQIVNDFQKGDIAEGYSVSREKKESFPLTVTSAQKNPTAFYLCASSPPTGGRQPQHFGDGTRLSIL.

The V and J genes are TRBV5-1 and TRBJ1-3; a weak D match, TRBD1 (5 bases). The V gene's germline CDR1 is SGHRS and CDR2 YFSETQ. The V and J ends lost 0 bases and 8 bases respectively, with 12 bases between them. The CDR3 contains 14 residues. The CDR3 nucleotides read TGCGCCAGCAGCTTGGGGGGGGACGCCGACACCATATATTTT. It codes for CASSLGGDADTIYF.

The J gene is TRBJ2-5, the V gene TRBV5-5; D possibly corresponds to TRBD1 (6 bases). V lost 3 bases and J lost 4, with 13 bases in between. The V gene's germline CDR1 is SGHKS and CDR2 YYEKEE (reference sequence). The CDR3 consists of 14 residues. The CDR3 region is CASSSWTARETQYF. The CDR3 coding sequence is TGTGCCAGCAGCTCCTGGACAGCCCGAGAGACCCAGTACTTC. The complete variable domain, with remaining parts taken from reference TRBV5-5 and TRBJ2-5, reads DAGVTQSPTHLIKTRGQQVTLRCSPISGHKSVSWYQQVLGQGPQFIFQYYEKEERGRGNFPDRFSARQFPNYSSELNVNALLLGDSALYLCASSSWTARETQYFGPGTRLLVL.

Concerning this clone itself: The same CDR3 arises from other DNA sequences in this sample as well. The rearrangement joins TRBV15 to TRBJ2-7; the D gene is possibly TRBD2 (5 bases). The V gene's germline CDR1 is LNHNV and CDR2 YYDKDF (reference sequence). The CDR3 spans 13 residues. Trimming pared 0 bases from V and 4 bases from J, leaving 7 bases between. This CDR3 is CATSRDRGYEQYF. CDR3 sequence (DNA): TGTGCCACCAGCAGAGATCGGGGATACGAGCAGTACTTC.

The chain links TRBV5-8 to TRBJ2-2; tentatively, D is TRBD1 (6 bases). Trimming took 4 bases from V and 2 from J, leaving 12 bases between them. This CDR3 is built from 15 residues. From germline, CDR1 is SGHTS and CDR2 YDEGEE. The CDR3 nucleotides are TGTGCCAGCAGCCTAACAGGGAGCAACACCGGGGAGCTGTTTTTT. As protein: CASSLTGSNTGELFF.

The chain uses TRBV7-2 and TRBJ1-5; D call uncertain. V was shortened by 5 bases and J by 3 bases, with 14 bases between the two germline ends. CDR3 length equals 15 residues. Per germline, CDR1 SGHTA and CDR2 FQGNSA. CDR3: CASSGIVGDNQPQHF. CDR3 in DNA: TGTGCCAGCAGCGGTATAGTGGGCGACAATCAGCCCCAGCATTTT.

V is TRBV27 and J is TRBJ1-5; TRBD1 matches 8 bases. Unmatched junction bases numbered 13, after V lost 1 base and J lost 5 bases. CDR1 and CDR2 from the germline V gene are MNHEY and SMNVEV (reference sequence). This CDR3 is 18 amino acids long. CDR3 loop: CASSLLKGRGLPDQPQHF. The CDR3 bases are TGTGCCAGCAGTTTATTGAAGGGCAGGGGGCTCCCTGATCAGCCCCAGCATTTT.

The rearrangement uses TRBV2 and TRBJ1-1, with D unresolved. Germline CDR1 reads SNHLY; CDR2 reads FYNNEI. V shed 7 bases and J shed 5 bases, with 14 bases lying between them. The CDR3 loop spans 13 amino acids. CDR3 amino acids: CASIKESTTEAFF. CDR3 in DNA: TGTGCCAGCATTAAGGAGAGTACGACTGAAGCTTTCTTT.

This sequence joins TRBV19 and TRBJ2-3; D perhaps matches TRBD1 (5 bases). The CDR3 spans 14 residues. Between the trimmed V and J ends, which lost 4 bases and 0 bases, there was a span of 8 bases. Per germline, CDR1 LNHDA and CDR2 SQIVND (reference sequence). The CDR3 reads CASSNAGSTDTQYF. CDR3 DNA sequence: TGTGCCAGTAGTAATGCAGGGAGCACAGATACGCAGTATTTT.